The 8 T cell receptor beta chains below were found in one sample sequenced in a study of T cell responses to AZD1222 COVID-19 vaccine. The table came from immunoSEQ multiplex PCR; TCRdb's copy has only in-frame clones and leaves some out. The data show about 150,000 clones, with about nine tenths seen just once and under 20% held by the top ten. The sequencing used peripheral blood, collected on day 0 of AZD1222 vaccination. Receptors were obtained from an adult in good health.

The rearrangement links TRBV5-1 to TRBJ2-5, with 8 bases identical to TRBD2. Looked up from germline, CDR1 is SGHRS and CDR2 is YFSETQ. The CDR3 spans 15 residues. V lost 4 bases to trimming and J lost 4 bases; unmatched junction nucleotides: 9. The CDR3 DNA reads as TGCGCCAGCAGCCCGGGACTAGGGGGAGGAGAGACCCAGTACTTC. This codes for CASSPGLGGGETQYF. The complete variable domain, with remaining parts taken from reference TRBV5-1 and TRBJ2-5, reads KAGVTQTPRYLIKTRGQQVTLSCSPISGHRSVSWYQQTPGQGLQFLFEYFSETQRNKGNFPGRFSGRQFSNSRSEMNVSTLELGDSALYLCASSPGLGGGETQYFGPGTRLLVL.

This clone came up once. The V and J genes are TRBV6-6 and TRBJ2-7; D possibly uses TRBD1 or TRBD2 (6 bases each). V was clipped by 2 bases and J by 2 bases, with 13 bases between them. Germline V gives CDR1 MNHNY, CDR2 SVGAGI (reference sequence). The CDR3 contains 15 residues. The CDR3 nucleotides read TGTGCCAGCAGTTACGGGGGGACATTGGCCTACGAGCAGTACTTC. This translates into CASSYGGTLAYEQYF.

The chain carries TRBV5-8 and TRBJ1-5; a possible D gene is TRBD1 (6 bases). Trimming took 2 bases from V and 3 from J, leaving 12 bases between them. The germline gives CDR1 SGHTS, CDR2 YDEGEE. The CDR3 loop spans 15 amino acids. The CDR3 spells CASSLRPGANQPQHF. The CDR3 nucleotides are TGTGCCAGCAGCTTAAGGCCGGGGGCCAATCAGCCCCAGCATTTT.

This clone was counted a single time. The chain combines TRBV3-1 (or the pseudogene TRBV3-2) with TRBJ2-7, with 14 bases matching TRBD2. V lost 2 bases and J lost 6; bases outside the gene matches: 6. From germline, CDR1 is LGHDT and CDR2 YNNKEL (reference sequence). The CDR3 has 16 amino acids. CDR3 protein: CASSQFPGLAGAEQYF. CDR3 DNA sequence: TGTGCCAGCAGCCAATTCCCGGGACTAGCGGGGGCCGAGCAGTACTTC.

V usage is TRBV9 and J usage is TRBJ1-6, with 9 nucleotides matching TRBD1. Germline trimming cut 3 bases from V and 7 bases from J; bases unmatched to any gene: 8. Germline V gives CDR1 SGDLS, CDR2 YYNGEE. This CDR3 comprises 16 residues. In DNA, the CDR3 is TGTGCCAGCAGCGCCACGACAGGGGGTTTGAATTCACCCCTCCACTTT. Translated: CASSATTGGLNSPLHF.

The genes are TRBV6-5 and TRBJ1-1, with D tentatively TRBD1 (5 bases). This CDR3 spans 13 amino acids. V lost 5 bases and J 4 bases, leaving 11 bases between the germline ends. Per the germline V gene, CDR1 is MNHEY and CDR2 is SVGAGI. The CDR3 nucleotides read TGTGCCAGCAGTACGACAAGGGGCACTGAAGCTTTCTTT. Its translation is CASSTTRGTEAFF.

The V gene is TRBV2, the J gene TRBJ2-7; TRBD1 might be the D (7 bases). The CDR3 is made up of 14 amino acids. V lost 2 bases, J lost 11 bases, and 19 bases lay in between. CDR1 and CDR2 from the germline V gene are SNHLY and FYNNEI. CDR3 protein: CASSETPTGRLEYF. Written as DNA, the CDR3 is TGTGCCAGCAGTGAAACTCCGACAGGGAGGTTGGAGTACTTC.

This chain joins TRBV20-1 and TRBJ1-2; D ambiguous. Germline CDR1 DFQATT, CDR2 SNEGSKA (reference sequence). Between the trimmed V and J ends, which lost 3 bases and 3 bases, there was a span of 11 bases. This CDR3 is built from 13 residues. The DNA of the CDR3 is TGCAGTGCTAGTAGGCAGGATCACTATGGCTACACCTTC. Amino acid sequence: CSASRQDHYGYTF.